What follows are 5 T cell receptor beta chains derived from one specimen sequenced in a study of PD-L1 blockade in urothelial cancer. Assay: immunoSEQ multiplex PCR; the TCRdb copy retains only in-frame clones and omits some. This sample yields 35,000 or so clones, of which roughly 36% are seen a single time; about 9.8% belongs to the top ten. The sequences come from tumor tissue, collected before atezolizumab (anti-PD-L1) treatment. The receptors stem from a man between 60 and 75 years old with urothelial cancer.

The rearrangement uses TRBV30 and TRBJ1-3; D gene ambiguous. Trimming took off 8 bases at V and 0 bases at J, with 8 bases between the two ends. The germline CDR1 and CDR2 sequences are GTSNPN and SVGIG (reference sequence). This CDR3 spans 12 amino acids. The CDR3 region is CARSASGNTIYF. The DNA for the CDR3 is TGTGCCCGATCAGCCTCTGGAAACACCATATATTTT.

This clone was seen ten or more times. V gene TRBV6-8 combines with J gene TRBJ1-5, with a tentative D call TRBD1 (6 bases). The CDR3 sequence is 13 residues long. The germline V and J ends were trimmed by 1 base and 11 bases, with 12 bases remaining between them. The germline CDR1 and CDR2 sequences are MNHGY and SAAAGT. The CDR3 region is CASSYFEGQTQHF. The CDR3 region has the DNA TGTGCCAGCAGTTACTTCGAAGGACAGACCCAGCATTTT.

J is TRBJ1-2 and V is TRBV15; D is uncertain. The CDR3 runs to 19 residues. V was cut by 0 bases and J by 5 bases, with 25 bases left in between. Germline V CDR1 and CDR2: LNHNV, YYDKDF (reference sequence). This CDR3 is CATSRDRLRAAPLRYGYTF. CDR3 coding DNA: TGTGCCACCAGCAGAGATAGGCTCCGGGCAGCCCCGTTGCGGTATGGCTACACCTTC.

This sequence joins TRBV16 and TRBJ1-5; D perhaps matches TRBD1 (5 bases). Germline CDR1 is KGHSY and CDR2 is FQNENV. The V gene lost 3 bases and the J gene lost 5 bases, with 11 bases spanning the gap. The CDR3 covers 14 residues. The CDR3 sequence: CASSQGPGHQPQHF. Written as DNA, the CDR3 is TGTGCCAGCAGCCAGGGACCGGGACATCAGCCCCAGCATTTT.

This clone was detected once. V gene TRBV19 combines with J gene TRBJ2-7, with TRBD2 matching over 7 bases. The J segment lost 2 bases and the V segment lost 6 bases, leaving 10 bases of the junction unmatched. The CDR3 is 15 residues long. The germline V gene has CDR1 LNHDA and CDR2 SQIVND (reference sequence). CDR3: CASSISGPAPYEQYF. CDR3 DNA: TGTGCCAGTAGCATTAGCGGGCCTGCCCCCTACGAGCAGTACTTC.